This is a list of T cell receptor beta chains from one sample in a study of T cells in Graves' hyperthyroidism and ophthalmopathy. TCRdb redid the calling of the multiplex PCR reads with MiXCR, one entry per CDR3 protein. The table shows roughly 700,000 distinct CDR3 sequences, with 30% to 40% occurring only once. The specimen was blood. The receptors shown here come from a woman aged 40 to 49 with Graves' hyperthyroidism. Each CDR3 is given without its conserved first and last residue.

v_call: TRBV10-2
j_call: TRBJ1-1
cdr3_aa: ASRANRNTEAF

v_call: TRBV5-1
j_call: TRBJ1-2
cdr3_aa: ASSLQGNNYGYT

v_call: TRBV7-2
j_call: TRBJ1-1
cdr3_aa: ASSLQYGNTEAF

v_call: TRBV7-8
j_call: TRBJ2-5
cdr3_aa: ASSPRDSGETQY

v_call: TRBV7-9
j_call: TRBJ1-6
cdr3_aa: ASSSGQRVEPLH

v_call: TRBV10-3
j_call: TRBJ2-6
cdr3_aa: AISGRDRGNSGANVLT

v_call: TRBV6-5
j_call: TRBJ1-1
cdr3_aa: ASSPRGGWAEAF

v_call: TRBV27
j_call: TRBJ1-2
cdr3_aa: ASSRDRARRGHT

v_call: TRBV7-9
j_call: TRBJ1-2
cdr3_aa: ASSPRGTGGETTRGYT

v_call: TRBV12-3/TRBV12-4
j_call: TRBJ2-2
cdr3_aa: ASSPNTGSGELF

v_call: TRBV6-2/TRBV6-3
j_call: TRBJ1-5
cdr3_aa: ASRLKGGSSNQPQH

v_call: TRBV7-9
j_call: TRBJ1-6
cdr3_aa: ASSLGIQVSGDSPLH

v_call: TRBV5-1
j_call: TRBJ2-2
cdr3_aa: ASSLGTPNTGELF

v_call: TRBV11-2
j_call: TRBJ2-7
cdr3_aa: ASSRVEEQY

v_call: TRBV10-1
j_call: TRBJ2-7
cdr3_aa: ASSFGTGIGYEQY

v_call: TRBV10-3
j_call: TRBJ2-3
cdr3_aa: AIRTTGRTDTQY

v_call: TRBV14
j_call: TRBJ1-2
cdr3_aa: ASSQVAYGYT

v_call: TRBV7-8
j_call: TRBJ1-4
cdr3_aa: ASSLEPGQGNEKLF

v_call: TRBV7-2
j_call: TRBJ2-5
cdr3_aa: ASGAGLAETQY

v_call: TRBV20-1
j_call: TRBJ2-7
cdr3_aa: SARDLYEQY

v_call: TRBV19
j_call: TRBJ1-5
cdr3_aa: ASRQGNSFSNQPQH

v_call: TRBV9
j_call: TRBJ1-5
cdr3_aa: ASSVGTGIDSNQPQH

v_call: TRBV12-3/TRBV12-4
j_call: TRBJ1-2
cdr3_aa: ASSLIRMDNGYT

v_call: TRBV10-2
j_call: TRBJ1-1
cdr3_aa: ASSEPGMVTEAF

v_call: TRBV4-2
j_call: TRBJ2-7
cdr3_aa: ASSQDPHGGSQY

v_call: TRBV7-6
j_call: -
cdr3_aa: ASSLLSPLGAGAYEQF

v_call: TRBV29-1
j_call: TRBJ2-3
cdr3_aa: SGSPPGPRSSGTQY

v_call: TRBV12-3/TRBV12-4
j_call: TRBJ1-2
cdr3_aa: ASTQTGGFVYGYT

v_call: TRBV12-3/TRBV12-4
j_call: TRBJ1-4
cdr3_aa: ASSLQANEKLF

v_call: TRBV6-1
j_call: TRBJ1-2
cdr3_aa: ASSEDTTPGYGHT

v_call: TRBV10-3
j_call: TRBJ1-2
cdr3_aa: AVGGQGDYGYT

v_call: TRBV7-9
j_call: TRBJ1-1
cdr3_aa: ASSLGGIGTEAF

v_call: TRBV6-5
j_call: TRBJ1-6
cdr3_aa: ASSFDRVSPLH

v_call: TRBV6-5
j_call: TRBJ1-3
cdr3_aa: ASSSTGGTIY

v_call: TRBV19
j_call: TRBJ1-2
cdr3_aa: ASNGENGQGGFYGYT

v_call: TRBV10-2
j_call: TRBJ1-1
cdr3_aa: ASRARADDEAF

v_call: TRBV14
j_call: TRBJ2-5
cdr3_aa: ASSQGAAGETQY

v_call: TRBV5-1
j_call: TRBJ1-1
cdr3_aa: ASSQQGWGMNTEAF

v_call: TRBV7-2
j_call: TRBJ1-3
cdr3_aa: ASSFGPTSGNTIY

v_call: TRBV10-3
j_call: TRBJ1-1
cdr3_aa: AISEAANAEAF

v_call: TRBV2
j_call: TRBJ2-1
cdr3_aa: ASRPLAGQYNEQF

v_call: TRBV7-2
j_call: TRBJ2-3
cdr3_aa: ASSLQGGTDTQY

v_call: TRBV7-9
j_call: TRBJ2-5
cdr3_aa: ASRRGLAGYPQETQY

v_call: TRBV24-1
j_call: TRBJ2-5
cdr3_aa: ATSGLAGSQETQY

v_call: TRBV12-3/TRBV12-4
j_call: TRBJ1-5
cdr3_aa: ASSLVGTGNQPQH

v_call: TRBV19
j_call: TRBJ1-5
cdr3_aa: ASSMGARLQPQH

v_call: TRBV7-1
j_call: TRBJ2-7
cdr3_aa: ASMAAGQGSHEQY

v_call: TRBV29-1
j_call: TRBJ2-7
cdr3_aa: SVEGRLSYEQY

v_call: TRBV9
j_call: TRBJ1-2
cdr3_aa: ASSVAGGNYGYT

v_call: TRBV20-1
j_call: TRBJ2-5
cdr3_aa: SARTGGETQY

v_call: TRBV2
j_call: TRBJ1-1
cdr3_aa: ALGRGGVNTEAF

v_call: TRBV7-2
j_call: TRBJ1-5
cdr3_aa: ASTGEGSSNQPQH

v_call: TRBV10-2
j_call: TRBJ1-1
cdr3_aa: ASSQPMRHTEAF

v_call: TRBV7-8
j_call: TRBJ2-5
cdr3_aa: ASSFSFQETQY

v_call: TRBV10-3
j_call: TRBJ2-7
cdr3_aa: ATRGQGLPYEQY

v_call: TRBV4-3
j_call: TRBJ1-1
cdr3_aa: ASSVSPDTGEAF

v_call: TRBV29-1
j_call: TRBJ2-7
cdr3_aa: SVAGRSSYEQY

v_call: TRBV7-9
j_call: TRBJ1-1
cdr3_aa: ASSRNAGTAMTEAF